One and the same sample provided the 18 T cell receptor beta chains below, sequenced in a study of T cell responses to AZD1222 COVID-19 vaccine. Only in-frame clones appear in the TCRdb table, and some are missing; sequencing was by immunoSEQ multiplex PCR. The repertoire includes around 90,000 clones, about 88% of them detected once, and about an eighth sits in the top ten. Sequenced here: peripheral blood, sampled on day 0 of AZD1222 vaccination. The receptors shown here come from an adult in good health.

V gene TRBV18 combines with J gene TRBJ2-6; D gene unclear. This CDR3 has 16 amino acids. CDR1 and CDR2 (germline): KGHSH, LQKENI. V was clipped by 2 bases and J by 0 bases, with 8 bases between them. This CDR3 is CASSPSRRSGANVLTF. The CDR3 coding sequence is TGTGCCAGCTCACCATCAAGGCGCTCTGGGGCCAACGTCCTGACTTTC.

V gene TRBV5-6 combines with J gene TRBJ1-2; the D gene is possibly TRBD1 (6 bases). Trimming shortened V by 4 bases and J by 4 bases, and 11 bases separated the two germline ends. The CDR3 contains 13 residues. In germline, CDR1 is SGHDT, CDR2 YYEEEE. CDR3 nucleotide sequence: TGTGCCAGCAGCGCCACAGGGACCTATGGCTACACCTTC. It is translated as CASSATGTYGYTF.

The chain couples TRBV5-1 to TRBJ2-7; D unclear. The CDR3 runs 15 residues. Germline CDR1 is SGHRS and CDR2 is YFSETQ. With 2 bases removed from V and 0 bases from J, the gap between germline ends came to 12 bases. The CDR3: CASSLDKPSSYEQYF. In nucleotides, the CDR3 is TGCGCCAGCAGCTTAGACAAGCCCTCCTCCTACGAGCAGTACTTC. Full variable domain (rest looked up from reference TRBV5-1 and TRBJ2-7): KAGVTQTPRYLIKTRGQQVTLSCSPISGHRSVSWYQQTPGQGLQFLFEYFSETQRNKGNFPGRFSGRQFSNSRSEMNVSTLELGDSALYLCASSLDKPSSYEQYFGPGTRLTVT.

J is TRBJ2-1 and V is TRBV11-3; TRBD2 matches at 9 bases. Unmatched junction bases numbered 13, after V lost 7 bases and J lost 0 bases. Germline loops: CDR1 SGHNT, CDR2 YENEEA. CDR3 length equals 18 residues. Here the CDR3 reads CASNSLSGGNSSYNEQFF. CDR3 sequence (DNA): TGTGCCAGCAACTCCCTAAGCGGGGGGAACAGCTCCTACAATGAGCAGTTCTTC.

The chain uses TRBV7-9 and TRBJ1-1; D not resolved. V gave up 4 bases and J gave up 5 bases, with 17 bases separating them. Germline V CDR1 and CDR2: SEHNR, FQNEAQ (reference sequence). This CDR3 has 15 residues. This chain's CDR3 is CASSSGSGGFTEAFF. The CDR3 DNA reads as TGTGCCAGCAGCTCGGGGAGCGGAGGGTTTACTGAAGCTTTCTTT.

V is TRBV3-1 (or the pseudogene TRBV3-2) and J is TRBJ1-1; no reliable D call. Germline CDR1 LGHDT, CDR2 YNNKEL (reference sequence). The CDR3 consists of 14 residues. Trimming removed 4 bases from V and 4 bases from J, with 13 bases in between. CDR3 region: CASSPSGVPTEAFF. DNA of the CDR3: TGTGCCAGCAGCCCCAGTGGGGTTCCCACTGAAGCTTTCTTT.

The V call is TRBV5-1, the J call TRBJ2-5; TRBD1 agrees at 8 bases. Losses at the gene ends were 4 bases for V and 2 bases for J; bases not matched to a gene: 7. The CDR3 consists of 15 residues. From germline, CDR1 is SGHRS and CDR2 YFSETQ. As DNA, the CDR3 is TGCGCCAGCAGCCGGGACAGGAGGAGACAAGAGACCCAGTACTTC. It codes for CASSRDRRRQETQYF.

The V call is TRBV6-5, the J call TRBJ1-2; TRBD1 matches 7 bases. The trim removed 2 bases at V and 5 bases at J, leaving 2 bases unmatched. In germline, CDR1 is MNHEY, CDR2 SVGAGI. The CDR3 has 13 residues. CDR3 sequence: CASSYGTDYGYTF. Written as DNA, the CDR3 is TGTGCCAGCAGTTACGGGACAGATTATGGCTACACCTTC.

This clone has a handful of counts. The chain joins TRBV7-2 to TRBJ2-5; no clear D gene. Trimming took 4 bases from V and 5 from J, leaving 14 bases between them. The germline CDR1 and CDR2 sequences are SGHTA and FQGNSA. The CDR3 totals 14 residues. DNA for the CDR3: TGTGCCAGCAGCTCGACCGGCACCCATGAGACCCAGTACTTC. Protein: CASSSTGTHETQYF.

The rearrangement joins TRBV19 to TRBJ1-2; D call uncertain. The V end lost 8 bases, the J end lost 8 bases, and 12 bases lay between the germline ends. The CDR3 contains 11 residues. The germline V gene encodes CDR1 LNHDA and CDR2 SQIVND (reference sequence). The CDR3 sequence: CASRTGHGYTF. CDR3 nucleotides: TGTGCCAGTCGGACCGGGCACGGCTACACCTTC.

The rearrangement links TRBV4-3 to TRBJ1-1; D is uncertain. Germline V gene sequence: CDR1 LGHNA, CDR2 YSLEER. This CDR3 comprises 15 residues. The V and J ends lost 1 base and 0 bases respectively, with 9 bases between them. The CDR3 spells CASSQGLQVNTEAFF. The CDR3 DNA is TGCGCCAGCAGCCAAGGCCTGCAGGTGAACACTGAAGCTTTCTTT.

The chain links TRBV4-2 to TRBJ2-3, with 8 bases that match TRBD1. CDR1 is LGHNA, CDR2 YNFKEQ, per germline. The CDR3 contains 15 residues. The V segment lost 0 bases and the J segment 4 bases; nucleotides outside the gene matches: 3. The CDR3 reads CASSQEAGGADTQYF. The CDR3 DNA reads TGTGCCAGCAGCCAAGAGGCAGGGGGCGCAGATACGCAGTATTTT.

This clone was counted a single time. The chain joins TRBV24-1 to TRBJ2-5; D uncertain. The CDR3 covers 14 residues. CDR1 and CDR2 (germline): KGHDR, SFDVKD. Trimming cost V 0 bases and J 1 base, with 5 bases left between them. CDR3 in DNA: TGTGCCACCAGTGATTTGGGCAGCCAAGAGACCCAGTACTTC. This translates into CATSDLGSQETQYF.

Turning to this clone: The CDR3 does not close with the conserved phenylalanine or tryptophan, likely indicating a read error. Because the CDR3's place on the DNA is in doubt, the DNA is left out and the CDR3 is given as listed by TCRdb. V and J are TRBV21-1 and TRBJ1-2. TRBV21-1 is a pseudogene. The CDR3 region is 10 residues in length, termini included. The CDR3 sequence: CASSNLCDLH.

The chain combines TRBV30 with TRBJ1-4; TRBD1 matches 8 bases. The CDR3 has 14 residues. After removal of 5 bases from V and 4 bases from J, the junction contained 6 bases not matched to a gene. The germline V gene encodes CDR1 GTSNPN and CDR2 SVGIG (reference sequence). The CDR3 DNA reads TGTGCCTGGGTACCGACAGGGGTTAATGAAAAACTGTTTTTT. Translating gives CAWVPTGVNEKLFF.

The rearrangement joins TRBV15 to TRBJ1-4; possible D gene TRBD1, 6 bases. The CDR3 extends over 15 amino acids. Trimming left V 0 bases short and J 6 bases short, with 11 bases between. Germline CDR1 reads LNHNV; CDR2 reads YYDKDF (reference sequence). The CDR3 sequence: CATSRDPTGHEKLFF. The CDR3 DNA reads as TGTGCCACCAGCAGAGATCCGACAGGACATGAAAAACTGTTTTTT.

CDR3 loop: CASTIRETQYF. The CDR3 nucleotides are TGCGCCAGCACCATAAGGGAGACCCAGTACTTC. The rearrangement uses TRBV5-1 and TRBJ2-5, with D hard to call. Trimming removed 6 bases from V and 5 bases from J, with 8 bases in between. Germline V CDR1 and CDR2: SGHRS, YFSETQ. The CDR3 runs 11 residues. The full variable domain, in which reference TRBV5-1 and TRBJ2-5 provide the parts outside the CDR3, is KAGVTQTPRYLIKTRGQQVTLSCSPISGHRSVSWYQQTPGQGLQFLFEYFSETQRNKGNFPGRFSGRQFSNSRSEMNVSTLELGDSALYLCASTIRETQYFGPGTRLLVL.

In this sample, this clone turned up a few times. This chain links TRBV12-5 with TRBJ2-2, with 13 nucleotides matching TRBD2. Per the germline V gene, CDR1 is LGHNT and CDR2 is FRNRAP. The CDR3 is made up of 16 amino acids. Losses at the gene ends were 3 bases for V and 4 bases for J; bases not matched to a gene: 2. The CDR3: CASGLLAGGLTGELFF. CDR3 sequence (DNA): TGTGCTAGTGGTTTACTAGCGGGGGGGCTCACCGGGGAGCTGTTTTTT. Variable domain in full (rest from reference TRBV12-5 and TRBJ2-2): DARVTQTPRHKVTEMGQEVTMRCQPILGHNTVFWYRQTMMQGLELLAYFRNRAPLDDSGMPKDRFSAEMPDATLATLKIQPSEPRDSAVYFCASGLLAGGLTGELFFGEGSRLTVL.